The 15 T cell receptor beta chains given below trace back to one sample, sequenced in a study of T-cell reconstitution after alpha-beta-depleted transplantation in children. Unique molecular identifiers featured in how the TCRbeta library was prepared. MiXCR, applied by TCRdb to the PCR reads, yields one record per CDR3 protein. The data contain over 200,000 distinct CDR3 sequences, about 11% of them singletons. Here the sequenced sample was PBMCs, taken before TCRalphabeta/CD19-depleted stem cell transplant. The receptors come from a child younger than two with acute myeloid leukemia, due to receive a stem cell transplant.

This clonotype was counted many times. The rearrangement uses TRBV7-9 and TRBJ2-1; 9 nucleotides agree with TRBD1. The germline gives CDR1 SEHNR, CDR2 FQNEAQ (reference sequence). The length of the CDR3 is 16 residues. Trimming removed 3 bases from V and 4 bases from J; junction bases left unmatched: 7. This CDR3 reads CASSLWTGALYNEQFF. In DNA form, the CDR3 reads TGTGCCAGCAGCTTGTGGACAGGGGCCCTTTACAATGAGCAGTTCTTC. Looking up the rest from reference TRBV7-9 and TRBJ2-1 gives the full variable domain: DTGVSQNPRHKITKRGQNVTFRCDPISEHNRLYWYRQTLGQGPEFLTYFQNEAQLEKSRLLSDRFSAERPKGSFSTLEIQRTEQGDSAMYLCASSLWTGALYNEQFFGPGTRLTVL.

This clonotype was counted at least ten times. CDR3 sequence (DNA): TGTGCCAGCAGCTTAGTAGGTATATCCACAGATACGCAGTATTTT. This gives the protein CASSLVGISTDTQYF. This chain connects TRBV11-2 to TRBJ2-3; D gene unclear. The CDR3 extends over 15 amino acids. V was trimmed by 1 base and J by 2 bases, leaving 10 bases between them. CDR1 and CDR2 (germline): SGHAT, FQNNGV.

This clonotype was recorded many times. This sequence joins TRBV5-1 and TRBJ2-2; no firm D call. This CDR3 is built from 15 residues. Trimming cost V 0 bases and J 3 bases, with 9 bases left between them. The V gene's germline CDR1 is SGHRS and CDR2 YFSETQ. This CDR3 reads CASSLGTPHTGELFF. Here the CDR3 DNA reads TGCGCCAGCAGCTTGGGGACCCCGCACACCGGGGAGCTGTTTTTT.

This clonotype was observed many times. The chain couples TRBV7-9 to TRBJ1-5; D is undetermined. V was trimmed by 5 bases and J by 1 base, leaving 9 bases between them. This CDR3 is built from 14 residues. CDR1 is SEHNR, CDR2 FQNEAQ, per germline (reference sequence). CDR3 sequence reads: CASSPWTSNQPQHF. In DNA, the CDR3 is TGTGCCAGCAGCCCGTGGACGAGCAATCAGCCCCAGCATTTT.

The gene calls are TRBV28 and TRBJ2-3; the match to TRBD1 covers 8 bases. Germline lookup yields CDR1 MDHEN and CDR2 SYDVKM. The V segment lost 2 bases and the J segment 2 bases; nucleotides outside the gene matches: 3. The CDR3 has 15 amino acids. Here the CDR3 reads CASSLDRGPTDTQYF. The CDR3 nucleotides read TGTGCCAGCAGTTTAGACAGGGGCCCCACAGATACGCAGTATTTT. The complete variable domain, with remaining parts taken from reference TRBV28 and TRBJ2-3, reads DVKVTQSSRYLVKRTGEKVFLECVQDMDHENMFWYRQDPGLGLRLIYFSYDVKMKEKGDIPEGYSVSREKKERFSLILESASTNQTSMYLCASSLDRGPTDTQYFGPGTRLTVL.

In its sample, this clonotype was seen many times. This sequence joins TRBV6-5 and TRBJ2-7, with 15 bases lining up with TRBD2. Germline CDR1 MNHEY, CDR2 SVGAGI. V was clipped by 0 bases and J by 4 bases; unmatched bases: 10. The CDR3 runs 19 residues. This CDR3 is CASSYSGLAGGGLRYEQYF. In DNA form, the CDR3 reads TGTGCCAGCAGTTACTCGGGACTAGCGGGAGGCGGCCTAAGGTACGAGCAGTACTTC.

Remarks on this clonotype: This could be a read error, since a much larger clone is one nucleotide away. J is TRBJ1-2 and V is TRBV5-5; TRBD1 matches at 12 bases. This CDR3 spans 17 amino acids. Germline V gene sequence: CDR1 SGHKS, CDR2 YYEKEE (reference sequence). The CDR3: CASSLEPGQGALYGDTF. Written as DNA, the CDR3 is TGTGCCAGCAGCTTGGAGCCGGGACAGGGGGCTCTCTATGGCGACACCTTC.

This clonotype appeared many times. This sequence joins TRBV10-3 and TRBJ2-7, with 7 bases fitting TRBD1. Germline V gene lookup returns CDR1 ENHRY and CDR2 SYGVKD. The CDR3 totals 14 residues. V lost 11 bases and J lost 2; bases outside the gene matches: 12. CDR3 residues: CAAQGGFETYEQYF. CDR3 nucleotide sequence: TGTGCCGCTCAAGGGGGCTTCGAAACCTACGAGCAGTACTTC.

This chain connects TRBV7-3 to TRBJ2-3, with D perhaps matching TRBD2 (5 bases). CDR1 and CDR2 (germline): SGHTA, FQGTGA. The CDR3 runs to 13 residues. V was pared by 3 bases and J by 6 bases, with 10 bases between. The CDR3 coding sequence is TGTGCCAGCAGCTTCGCCGGGGATGATACGCAGTATTTT. Amino acid sequence: CASSFAGDDTQYF.

J is TRBJ1-3 and V is TRBV7-2; TRBD1 agrees at 8 bases. Germline assignment: CDR1 SGHTA and CDR2 FQGNSA. This CDR3 is built from 15 residues. The J segment lost 2 bases and the V segment lost 5 bases, leaving 5 bases of the junction unmatched. The CDR3 DNA reads as TGTGCCAGCAGCCCTGACAGGGGACCTGGAAACACCATATATTTT. Amino acid sequence: CASSPDRGPGNTIYF.

The table lists this clonotype with many counts. The chain joins TRBV20-1 to TRBJ2-3; 12 positions agree with TRBD2. With V trimmed by 3 bases and J by 3 bases, 10 bases remained unmatched. This CDR3 is built from 17 residues. Germline V gene sequence: CDR1 DFQATT, CDR2 SNEGSKA (reference sequence). CDR3 protein: CSASRLAGGPRTDTQYF. The CDR3 DNA is TGCAGTGCTAGTAGGCTAGCGGGGGGGCCTAGGACAGATACGCAGTATTTT.

The V call is TRBV2, the J call TRBJ1-1; D is perhaps TRBD1 (6 bases). V dropped 8 bases and J dropped 7 bases, with 17 bases sitting between them. CDR3 length: 13 residues. Germline loops: CDR1 SNHLY, CDR2 FYNNEI. The CDR3 region is CASGMGGRDEAFF. CDR3 in DNA: TGTGCCAGCGGGATGGGGGGGCGCGATGAAGCTTTCTTT.

This clonotype has a count of ten or more. This chain connects TRBV20-1 to TRBJ2-5, with 9 bases matching TRBD2. Germline V gene lookup returns CDR1 DFQATT and CDR2 SNEGSKA (reference sequence). The V segment lost 8 bases and the J segment 1 base; nucleotides outside the gene matches: 8. The CDR3 length is 14 residues. The CDR3: CSTPASGIQETQYF. The CDR3 DNA follows: TGCAGTACCCCGGCTAGCGGGATCCAAGAGACCCAGTACTTC.

This clonotype was detected ten times or more. V usage is TRBV12-3 or TRBV12-4 and J usage is TRBJ1-6; a possible D gene is TRBD1 (6 bases). The CDR3 sequence is 15 residues long. V was shortened by 4 bases and J by 9 bases, with 16 bases between the two germline ends. CDR3 residues: CASSSIPDRISPLHF. CDR3 nucleotide sequence: TGTGCCAGCAGTTCGATTCCCGACAGGATTTCACCCCTCCACTTT.

This clonotype was detected many times. This chain joins TRBV3-1 and TRBJ2-1; 12 bases map to TRBD2. CDR1 is LGHDT and CDR2 is YNNKEL in the germline V gene (reference sequence). The CDR3 covers 17 residues. Losses at the gene ends were 3 bases for V and 5 bases for J; bases not matched to a gene: 8. In DNA, the CDR3 is TGTGCCAGCAGCCACTCGCCTAGCGGGAGGGCCCACAATGAGCAGTTCTTC. This encodes CASSHSPSGRAHNEQFF.